This is a list of T cell receptor beta chains from one sample in a study of shared clonotypes between healthy human individuals. TCRdb keeps only in-frame clones here, not all; method: immunoSEQ multiplex PCR. The table lists hundreds of thousands of clones, 74% of them singletons, with less than 2% in the top ten. The source material was memory CD4+ T cells sorted from blood. Receptors originate from a woman in her 30s in good health. Both conserved end residues are part of each CDR3. A D gene is named only where the DNA matches it firmly. The listing skips clone size in some rows; elsewhere it reads once, few, many or a size class.

DNA,CDR3,V,D,size,J
TGTGCCAGCAGCTTAGAGGGACAGGGGATATACGAGCAGTACTTC,CASSLEGQGIYEQYF,TRBV11-2,TRBD1,NA,TRBJ2-7
TGTGCCAGCAGCTTGGCGCCCTCAGGGACGAACACTGAAGCTTTCTTT,CASSLAPSGTNTEAFF,TRBV5-4,NA,NA,TRBJ1-1
TGTGCCAGCAGTTTGGAGACTGAAGCTTTCTTT,CASSLETEAFF,TRBV7-9,NA,NA,TRBJ1-1
TGTGCCAGTAGTACCCGAGGACACAGGGCACCAGAAGCTTTCTTT,CASSTRGHRAPEAFF,TRBV19,NA,NA,TRBJ1-1
TGCAGTGCTAGTCAACAAGAGACCCAGTACTTC,CSASQQETQYF,TRBV20-1,NA,NA,TRBJ2-5
TGCGCCAGCAGCTTGAGGGGGGCCGCCTACGAGCAGTACTTC,CASSLRGAAYEQYF,TRBV5-1,NA,NA,TRBJ2-7
TGTGCCAGCAGCCCTACCATTAGCGGGTCCACCTACAATGAGCAGTTCTTC,CASSPTISGSTYNEQFF,TRBV27,TRBD2,NA,TRBJ2-1
TGTGCCACCAGCAGAGGACTGACCGAGACCCAGTACTTC,CATSRGLTETQYF,TRBV15,NA,NA,TRBJ2-5
TGTGCCAGCAGCTTTAGCGGGGGAAAAACAGATACGCAGTATTTT,CASSFSGGKTDTQYF,TRBV13,TRBD2,few,TRBJ2-3
TGTGCCAGCACCCAGGGTGCCGAGCAGTACTTC,CASTQGAEQYF,TRBV6-5,NA,NA,TRBJ2-7
TGCGCCAGCAAGGGGGAATACGAGCAGTACTTC,CASKGEYEQYF,TRBV5-1,NA,NA,TRBJ2-7
TGTGCCAGCAGCTTCGGACACGAGACCCAGTACTTC,CASSFGHETQYF,TRBV11-2,NA,NA,TRBJ2-5
TGTGCCAGTAGTTCCCACCAAGAGACCCAGTACTTC,CASSSHQETQYF,TRBV19,NA,NA,TRBJ2-5
TGTGCCAGCCTCAGTGGGGGCGGCCACAATGAGCAGTTCTTC,CASLSGGGHNEQFF,TRBV25-1,NA,NA,TRBJ2-1
TGCGCCAGCAGTGAGGGCAGCCCGGGGCCCCAGCATTTT,CASSEGSPGPQHF,TRBV10-1,NA,few,TRBJ1-5
TGTGCCAGCAGTTTTAGTCCAGGATCCTACGAGCAGTACTTC,CASSFSPGSYEQYF,TRBV28,NA,NA,TRBJ2-7
TGCAGCGCCGGGCCCCTCAGCGGCCACGAGCAGTACTTC,CSAGPLSGHEQYF,TRBV29-1,NA,NA,TRBJ2-7
TGCGCCAGCAGTGAGTCAGGGTCCCCCGAGGGGCACAATGAGCAGTTCTTC,CASSESGSPEGHNEQFF,TRBV10-1,NA,NA,TRBJ2-1
TGTGCCAGTAGTCGCCTCCCGTCCGGGGAAGATAGCAATCAGCCCCAGCATTTT,CASSRLPSGEDSNQPQHF,TRBV19,NA,few,TRBJ1-5
TGTGCCAGCGCGGGGACCAATCAGCCCCAGCATTTT,CASAGTNQPQHF,TRBV2,NA,once,TRBJ1-5
TGTGCCAGCAGTGAGGCTAGCGGGTGGGAGACCCAGTACTTC,CASSEASGWETQYF,TRBV25-1,TRBD2,NA,TRBJ2-5
TGTGCCACTACCGGACTAGCGGGAGTTGAGACCCAGTACTTC,CATTGLAGVETQYF,TRBV25-1,TRBD2,NA,TRBJ2-5
TGCGCCAGCAGCTTGAGTCAGGCGGGTGCCTACAATGAGCAGTTCTTC,CASSLSQAGAYNEQFF,TRBV5-1,NA,NA,TRBJ2-1
TGTGCCAGCAGCAAGATCTCGGAGCAGTTCTTC,CASSKISEQFF,TRBV28,NA,few,TRBJ2-1
TGTGCCAGCAGTCCGAGGACAGCGAACACTGAAGCTTTCTTT,CASSPRTANTEAFF,TRBV2,NA,NA,TRBJ1-1
TGTGCCAGCAGCTCCCAGGGGAGAGAGACCCAGTACTTC,CASSSQGRETQYF,TRBV7-2,NA,NA,TRBJ2-5
TGTGCCAGCAGCTTGGGGCAGAGCCCCTACGAGCAGTACTTC,CASSLGQSPYEQYF,TRBV5-6,NA,NA,TRBJ2-7
TGTGCCAGCAGCTTAGTTTGGGGGAGCGCTGAAGCTTTCTTT,CASSLVWGSAEAFF,TRBV7-2,NA,NA,TRBJ1-1
TGTGCCAGCAGTGAAGCGCACCCAGGACAACTAGGAAACACCATATATTTT,CASSEAHPGQLGNTIYF,TRBV2,NA,few,TRBJ1-3
TGTGCCAGTAGTATATCGACAGCAACTAATGAAAAACTGTTTTTT,CASSISTATNEKLFF,TRBV19,NA,NA,TRBJ1-4
TGTGCCAGTAGTATGCGGGGGATGAACACTGAAGCTTTCTTT,CASSMRGMNTEAFF,TRBV19,NA,few,TRBJ1-1
TGTGCCCTCCCCCTGCGGGCCAGAGGGTCCTACGAGCAGTACTTC,CALPLRARGSYEQYF,TRBV27,NA,NA,TRBJ2-7
TGTGCCAGCAGCTTTCGTCGCCGGGGGGGTCGAGAGACCCAGTACTTC,CASSFRRRGGRETQYF,TRBV7-8,TRBD2,NA,TRBJ2-5
TGTGCCAGTAGCCATACAGGGGTGGTGGACGTTAATCAGCCCCAGCATTTT,CASSHTGVVDVNQPQHF,TRBV19,TRBD1,once,TRBJ1-5
TGTGCCAGCAGCGGAACAGGCGGGGAAAAACTGTTTTTT,CASSGTGGEKLFF,TRBV5-6,NA,NA,TRBJ1-4
TGTGCCAGCAGCCGGGTATCCTACGAGCAGTACTTC,CASSRVSYEQYF,TRBV28,NA,NA,TRBJ2-7
TGCGCCAGCAGCTCGGCCGGGACAGACACGGGTGAGCAGTACTTC,CASSSAGTDTGEQYF,TRBV5-1,TRBD1,NA,TRBJ2-7
TGTGCCACCGGGGACAGAAATCAGCCCCAGCATTTT,CATGDRNQPQHF,TRBV5-4,TRBD1,NA,TRBJ1-5
TGTGCCAGCAGTGTTAGGGGCCTCTATGGCTACACCTTC,CASSVRGLYGYTF,TRBV28,NA,once,TRBJ1-2
TGTGCCAGTAGTGTGATTAGGAGCTCTGGAAACACCATATATTTT,CASSVIRSSGNTIYF,TRBV19,NA,many,TRBJ1-3
TGTGCCAGCAGTTCCGGGACACGGGATTACAATGAGCAGTTCTTC,CASSSGTRDYNEQFF,TRBV6-4,NA,many,TRBJ2-1
TGTGCCTGCTCGACAGGGGTGAATCAGCCCCAGCATTTT,CACSTGVNQPQHF,TRBV30,TRBD1,NA,TRBJ1-5
TGTGCCTGGAGTGTTCTGCTCGACGGCGAGCAGTACTTC,CAWSVLLDGEQYF,TRBV30,NA,NA,TRBJ2-7
TGTGCCATCAGTGGATTGGGGGGGACCGAAGATACGCAGTATTTT,CAISGLGGTEDTQYF,TRBV10-3,TRBD2,NA,TRBJ2-3
TGTGCCAGCAGCGTAGGTGGCGGGAGTACCTACAATGAGCAGTTCTTC,CASSVGGGSTYNEQFF,TRBV9,TRBD2,NA,TRBJ2-1
TGCGCCAGCAAAGAGGGACCAAGCACAGATACGCAGTATTTT,CASKEGPSTDTQYF,TRBV5-1,NA,few,TRBJ2-3